The 28 T cell receptor beta chains below all came from one sample that was sequenced in a study of T cell changes during pregnancy in multiple sclerosis. The data were produced by immunoSEQ multiplex PCR, yet TCRdb's version contains in-frame clones alone and is incomplete. Seen here are approximately 100,000 clones, 80% to 95% observed once, and the top ten hold approximately 3.7%. The sequencing used peripheral blood, collected after pregnancy. All receptors derive from a female donor with multiple sclerosis, enrolled in a pregnancy study.

The chain recombines TRBV6-1 with TRBJ2-5; 12 bases fit TRBD2. The CDR3 sequence is 15 residues long. Germline V CDR1 and CDR2: MNHNS, SASEGT. Trimming took 7 bases from V and 1 from J; bases not matched to a gene: 4. The CDR3 sequence is CASTLTSGGQETQYF. The CDR3 DNA reads TGTGCCAGCACCCTGACTAGCGGGGGCCAAGAGACCCAGTACTTC.

The gene calls are TRBV6-5 and TRBJ2-2; 8 nucleotides align to TRBD1. Germline V gene data show CDR1 as MNHEY and CDR2 as SVGAGI. The CDR3 runs to 15 residues. After removal of 4 bases from V and 7 bases from J, the junction contained 8 bases not matched to a gene. Here the CDR3 reads CASSSSGGLGGELFF. In DNA form, the CDR3 reads TGTGCCAGCAGTTCGTCAGGGGGCCTGGGCGGGGAGCTGTTTTTT.

V usage is TRBV7-9 and J usage is TRBJ1-2; D might be TRBD1 (5 bases). The V gene's germline CDR1 is SEHNR and CDR2 FQNEAQ (reference sequence). The CDR3 contains 15 residues. Trimming took 0 bases from V and 4 from J, leaving 12 bases between them. In DNA, the CDR3 is TGTGCCAGCAGCTTAGCGTTCGGGGGTAGCTATGGCTACACCTTC. Translated: CASSLAFGGSYGYTF.

The rearrangement joins TRBV14 to TRBJ1-6, with TRBD1 identical over 8 bases. Germline CDR1 reads SGHDN; CDR2 reads FVKESK. CDR3 length equals 14 residues. V trimming: 1 base; J trimming: 10 bases; junction bases outside the gene matches: 3. In DNA, the CDR3 is TGTGCCAGCAGCCAAGTACAGGGGGGCTCACCCCTCCACTTT. Encoded protein: CASSQVQGGSPLHF.

V is TRBV19 and J is TRBJ1-6, with no clear D. Germline-derived CDR1 and CDR2 are LNHDA and SQIVND (reference sequence). The CDR3 spans 11 residues. Trimming cost V 3 bases and J 14 bases, with 8 bases left between them. The CDR3 DNA sequence: TGTGCCAGTAGTATTTCGGGTTCCCTCCACTTT. Encoded protein: CASSISGSLHF.

The chain couples TRBV9 to TRBJ2-1; 7 bases are shared with TRBD2. Germline V lookup: CDR1 SGDLS, CDR2 YYNGEE. The V and J ends lost 4 bases and 8 bases, in that order; junction bases with no gene match: 6. CDR3 length equals 13 residues. The CDR3 DNA sequence: TGTGCCAGCAGCCCAAGCCTAGCGGATGAGCAGTTCTTC. It specifies CASSPSLADEQFF. The whole variable domain, remainder taken from reference TRBV9 and TRBJ2-1, is DSGVTQTPKHLITATGQRVTLRCSPRSGDLSVYWYQQSLDQGLQFLIQYYNGEERAKGNILERFSAQQFPDLHSELNLSSLELGDSALYFCASSPSLADEQFFGPGTRLTVL.

The CDR3 DNA follows: TGTGCCAGCTCAAGCGCAGGGGTTCCCTACGAGCAGTACTTC. It is translated as CASSSAGVPYEQYF. This chain uses TRBV18 with TRBJ2-7; D is possibly TRBD1 (6 bases). The CDR3 is made up of 14 amino acids. Germline-derived CDR1 and CDR2 are KGHSH and LQKENI. Deletions cut 5 bases from V and 2 bases from J, with 13 bases between.

The rearrangement uses TRBV5-4 and TRBJ2-7; no reliable D call. CDR3 length equals 14 residues. From germline, CDR1 is SGHNT and CDR2 YYREEE (reference sequence). V lost 0 bases, J lost 0 bases, and 7 bases lay in between. The CDR3: CASSLVTNSYEQYF. The CDR3 DNA is TGTGCCAGCAGCTTGGTTACTAACTCCTACGAGCAGTACTTC.

V and J are TRBV7-8 and TRBJ1-2; maybe TRBD1 (6 bases). Trimming shortened V by 3 bases and J by 4 bases, and 9 bases separated the two germline ends. This CDR3 contains 13 residues. Germline V CDR1 and CDR2: SGHVS, FQNEAQ. The chain's CDR3 is CASSLQGGYGYTF. For the CDR3, the DNA is TGTGCCAGCAGCTTGCAAGGGGGCTATGGCTACACCTTC. The full variable domain, in which reference TRBV7-8 and TRBJ1-2 provide the parts outside the CDR3, is GAGVSQSPRYKVAKRGQDVALRCDPISGHVSLFWYQQALGQGPEFLTYFQNEAQLDKSGLPSDRFFAERPEGSVSTLKIQRTQQEDSAVYLCASSLQGGYGYTFGSGTRLTVV.

V gene TRBV21-1 combines with J gene TRBJ1-2. TRBV21-1 is listed as a pseudogene. CDR3 length: 15 residues. The CDR3 here is CASSKLRRERYGYTF. DNA for the CDR3: TGTGCCAGCAGCAAATTACGCCGGGAGAGGTATGGCTACACCTTC.

The rearrangement links TRBV6-5 to TRBJ1-1; a possible D gene is TRBD1 (5 bases). From germline, CDR1 is MNHEY and CDR2 SVGAGI. The CDR3 consists of 14 residues. The V end lost 2 bases, the J end lost 3 bases, and 10 bases lay between the germline ends. This chain's CDR3 is CASSYAGVDTEAFF. The DNA for the CDR3 is TGTGCCAGCAGTTACGCGGGGGTGGACACTGAAGCTTTCTTT.

A few counts support this clone. The chain carries TRBV14 and TRBJ1-1, with TRBD1 identical over 8 bases. This CDR3 spans 17 amino acids. The junction had 10 bases not matched to a gene; V was cut back by 1 base and J by 3 bases. Germline CDR1 is SGHDN and CDR2 is FVKESK. The DNA of the CDR3 is TGTGCCAGCAGCCAAGCGAGCCGGGACAGGTGGGACACTGAAGCTTTCTTT. This translates into CASSQASRDRWDTEAFF.

The rearrangement joins TRBV5-6 to TRBJ2-5; no reliable D call. This CDR3 spans 13 amino acids. From germline, CDR1 is SGHDT and CDR2 YYEEEE. V was pared by 1 base and J by 4 bases, with 8 bases between. DNA for the CDR3: TGTGCCAGCAGCTTGTCCCCCAGAGAGACCCAGTACTTC. Protein sequence: CASSLSPRETQYF.

The rearrangement uses TRBV5-1 and TRBJ2-3; TRBD2 matches at 8 bases. The V and J ends lost 1 base and 2 bases, in that order; junction bases with no gene match: 3. The CDR3 is made up of 15 amino acids. Per germline, CDR1 SGHRS and CDR2 YFSETQ. The CDR3 loop is CASSLQAGDTDTQYF. The CDR3 DNA sequence: TGCGCCAGCAGCTTGCAAGCGGGGGACACAGATACGCAGTATTTT.

In DNA form, the CDR3 reads TGTGCCAGCAGTCTGGAGGGAGACAGGGGGATAGGGGAAGAGACCCAGTACTTC. Its translation is CASSLEGDRGIGEETQYF. This chain links TRBV6-9 with TRBJ2-5; 9 positions match TRBD1. The trim removed 5 bases at V and 3 bases at J, leaving 16 bases unmatched. The germline V gene encodes CDR1 MNHGY and CDR2 SVAAGI. This CDR3 comprises 18 residues.

The V and J genes are TRBV2 and TRBJ2-3, with TRBD2 matching over 8 bases. After removal of 6 bases from V and 1 base from J, the junction contained 3 bases not matched to a gene. Germline lookup yields CDR1 SNHLY and CDR2 FYNNEI. The CDR3 consists of 14 residues. This chain's CDR3 is CASRLADRTDTQYF. The CDR3 DNA reads as TGTGCCAGCAGACTAGCGGACCGCACAGATACGCAGTATTTT.

The rearrangement joins TRBV5-1 to TRBJ1-1; TRBD1 matches 7 bases. V shed 2 bases and J 1 base; nucleotides not matched to a gene: 2. Germline loops: CDR1 SGHRS, CDR2 YFSETQ. The CDR3 is 14 amino acids. CDR3 in DNA: TGCGCCAGCAGCTTACAGGGGACGAACACTGAAGCTTTCTTT. Residues: CASSLQGTNTEAFF.

The chain joins TRBV27 to TRBJ2-3; possible D gene TRBD1, 6 bases. CDR3 length: 14 amino acids. CDR1 is MNHEY, CDR2 SMNVEV, per germline (reference sequence). The V end was cut by 2 bases, the J end by 2 bases, with 8 bases between. Written as DNA, the CDR3 is TGTGCCAGCAGTTTAGCAGGGGTCACAGATACGCAGTATTTT. Its protein is CASSLAGVTDTQYF.

The chain is built from TRBV7-8 and TRBJ1-4; TRBD1 is a possible D gene (5 bases). The ends were cut back, 0 bases at V and 6 bases at J, with 17 bases in the middle. The CDR3 consists of 17 residues. Germline CDR1 reads SGHVS; CDR2 reads FQNEAQ. The CDR3 bases are TGTGCCAGCAGCTTAGCGCCGACAGCTGGATATTATGAAAAACTGTTTTTT. Encoded protein: CASSLAPTAGYYEKLFF.

The chain uses TRBV5-1 and TRBJ2-7; D is unclear. The CDR3 length is 13 residues. Trimming shortened V by 4 bases and J by 4 bases, and 12 bases separated the two germline ends. From germline, CDR1 is SGHRS and CDR2 YFSETQ. As DNA, the CDR3 is TGCGCCAGCAGCAACTACGACGGTTACGAGCAGTACTTC. Its protein is CASSNYDGYEQYF.

V is TRBV7-3 and J is TRBJ2-3, with D unclear. The length of the CDR3 is 13 residues. The V gene's germline CDR1 is SGHTA and CDR2 FQGTGA. Trimming shortened V by 3 bases and J by 2 bases, and 6 bases separated the two germline ends. The CDR3 nucleotides are TGTGCCAGCAGCTTGGTCTACACAGATACGCAGTATTTT. Amino acid sequence: CASSLVYTDTQYF.

This chain connects TRBV11-1 to TRBJ2-1; D is unclear. This CDR3 spans 15 amino acids. V shed 3 bases and J shed 0 bases, with 9 bases lying between them. Germline-derived CDR1 and CDR2 are SGHAT and FQDESV (reference sequence). CDR3 DNA: TGTGCCAGCAGCTTCATCGCAGGCTCCTACAATGAGCAGTTCTTC. It codes for CASSFIAGSYNEQFF.

V usage is TRBV27 and J usage is TRBJ2-7; tentatively, D is TRBD1 (6 bases). V was cut by 2 bases and J by 3 bases, with 8 bases left in between. Germline V lookup: CDR1 MNHEY, CDR2 SMNVEV (reference sequence). CDR3 size: 13 residues. The CDR3 bases are TGTGCCAGCAGTTTAACGACAGGCTACGAGCAGTACTTC. Translating gives CASSLTTGYEQYF.

V and J are TRBV9 and TRBJ2-5; TRBD2 might be the D (6 bases). Per germline, CDR1 SGDLS and CDR2 YYNGEE. V lost 4 bases and J 5 bases, leaving 15 bases between the germline ends. The CDR3 has 14 amino acids. The CDR3 DNA follows: TGTGCCAGCAGCCCATGGGGGGAACCGGAGACCCAGTACTTC. It specifies CASSPWGEPETQYF.

The gene calls are TRBV7-6 and TRBJ1-6, with unresolved D. Germline V CDR1 and CDR2: SGHVS, FNYEAQ. The CDR3 length is 14 residues. V was pared by 5 bases and J by 6 bases, with 11 bases between. The CDR3 DNA reads TGTGCCAGCAGCCCGGGTGCGGTTAATTCACCCCTCCACTTT. It yields the protein CASSPGAVNSPLHF.

The chain links TRBV19 to TRBJ2-7; TRBD2 might be the D (6 bases). Germline CDR1 is LNHDA and CDR2 is SQIVND (reference sequence). This CDR3 spans 15 amino acids. V was clipped by 6 bases and J by 2 bases, with 17 bases between them. The CDR3 here is CASRPSSGVTYEQYF. DNA for the CDR3: TGTGCCAGTAGGCCTTCGTCGGGGGTAACCTACGAGCAGTACTTC.

This chain links TRBV5-4 with TRBJ1-1, with D unresolved. V was cut by 0 bases and J by 6 bases, with 3 bases left in between. The V gene's germline CDR1 is SGHNT and CDR2 YYREEE (reference sequence). This CDR3 has 11 residues. CDR3 loop: CASSLGAEAFF. DNA for the CDR3: TGTGCCAGCAGCTTGGGAGCTGAAGCTTTCTTT.

This sequence joins TRBV18 and TRBJ2-1; 7 bases line up with TRBD1. The V gene end was trimmed by 0 bases and the J gene end by 8 bases; junction bases not matched to a gene: 10. This CDR3 contains 16 residues. CDR1 KGHSH and CDR2 LQKENI come from the germline V gene. CDR3 nucleotides: TGTGCCAGCTCACCACCAGTCTTATATACAGGGGATGAGCAGTTCTTC. The encoded protein is CASSPPVLYTGDEQFF. Together with reference TRBV18 and TRBJ2-1, the CDR3 gives the full variable domain: NAGVMQNPRHLVRRRGQEARLRCSPMKGHSHVYWYRQLPEEGLKFMVYLQKENIIDESGMPKERFSAEFPKEGPSILRIQQVVRGDSAAYFCASSPPVLYTGDEQFFGPGTRLTVL.